This TCR beta chain originates from a study of breast tumors, draining lymph nodes, adjacent tissues. Worth noting for this clonotype: The antigen remains unidentified. A much larger clone sits a single nucleotide away, making a read error possible. Without the conserved terminal phenylalanine or tryptophan, this CDR3 likely stems from a read error.

The CDR3 length is 16 residues. The germline V gene encodes CDR1 LNHDA and CDR2 SQIVND (reference sequence). The germline V and J ends were trimmed by 1 base and 4 bases, with 17 bases remaining between them. TCRdb redid the calling of the multiplex PCR reads with MiXCR, one entry per CDR3 protein. The table lists around 300,000 distinct CDR3 sequences, more than 30% of them singletons. Samples came from axillary lymph nodes draining the breast cancer. Findings and caveats of the study: Tumor repertoires ranked between lymph nodes and nontumor tissue in diversity, with V and J gene preferences. Data only fit, rather than demonstrated, lymph node origin of most tumor T cells.

This receptor was identified in a female donor with breast cancer. Some clones in this sample may be carry-over from other donors' samples. The rearrangement links TRBV19 to TRBJ2-7, with D possibly being TRBD2 (6 bases). Sequencing was carried out using axillary lymph node tissue. CDR3 loop: CASSIASAGSGYEQYS. The CDR3 DNA reads as TGTGCCAGTAGTATAGCTTCGGCGGGAAGTGGGTACGAGCAGTACTCC.